This is a list of T cell receptor beta chains from one sample in a study of blood T cell repertoires in COVID-19. Only in-frame clones appear in the TCRdb table, and some are missing; sequencing was by immunoSEQ multiplex PCR. The data show some 42,000 clones, 70% to 90% seen once. Sequencing was performed on peripheral blood. The receptor set was obtained from a human donor in a cohort sampled during active COVID-19. CDR3s include the opening cysteine and the closing phenylalanine or tryptophan. D genes are given only for firm matches. Rows may omit the clone size; those that give it use once, few, many or a size class.

cdr3_aa,cdr3_nt,v_call,d_call,j_call,clone_size
CASRFAGNHEQYF,TGTGCCAGTAGGTTTGCAGGGAACCACGAGCAGTACTTC,TRBV19,NA,TRBJ2-7,NA
CASSIGGGSGELFF,TGTGCCAGTAGTATAGGCGGGGGTTCCGGGGAGCTGTTTTTT,TRBV19,TRBD2,TRBJ2-2,NA
CASSTQVYAFF,TGTGCCAGTAGTACCCAGGTTTACGCTTTCTTT,TRBV19,NA,TRBJ1-1,once
CASRFESSSYEQYF,TGTGCCAGCAGATTTGAGAGTAGCTCCTACGAGCAGTACTTC,TRBV6-6,NA,TRBJ2-7,NA
CAWSAGTGAGDGYTF,TGTGCCTGGAGTGCGGGGACAGGGGCCGGGGATGGCTACACCTTC,TRBV30,TRBD1,TRBJ1-2,NA
CAWSPRDRLNQPQHF,TGTGCCTGGAGCCCCCGGGACAGGTTGAATCAGCCCCAGCATTTT,TRBV30,TRBD1,TRBJ1-5,NA
CASSEGVVNYGYTF,TGTGCCAGCAGTGAGGGGGTCGTTAACTATGGCTACACCTTC,TRBV3-1/TRBV3-2,NA,TRBJ1-2,NA
CASSEAKGRGYF,TGTGCCAGCAGTGAAGCGAAGGGGCGCGGGTATTTT,TRBV2,NA,TRBJ2-3,NA
CASSKGGTGLLNEQFF,TGTGCCAGCAGCAAAGGCGGGACAGGGCTCCTCAATGAGCAGTTCTTC,TRBV21-1,NA,TRBJ2-1,NA
CATSRGQGAYEQYF,TGTGCCACCAGCAGAGGACAGGGTGCCTACGAGCAGTACTTC,TRBV15,TRBD1,TRBJ2-7,once
CSASSQSYYGYTF,TGCAGTGCTAGTTCACAGAGTTACTATGGCTACACCTTC,TRBV20-1,NA,TRBJ1-2,NA
CASSQGALADRGTQYF,TGCGCCAGCAGCCAAGGCGCACTAGCGGACAGGGGTACGCAGTATTTT,TRBV4-1,NA,TRBJ2-3,NA
CASSPPGQLNEQFF,TGTGCCAGCTCACCCCCGGGACAGCTCAATGAGCAGTTCTTC,TRBV18,TRBD1,TRBJ2-1,once
CASALGQYYEQYF,TGTGCCAGCGCTTTAGGACAGTACTACGAGCAGTACTTC,TRBV27,NA,TRBJ2-7,NA
CAWAPGQGSYEQYF,TGTGCCTGGGCACCGGGACAGGGCTCCTACGAGCAGTACTTC,TRBV30,TRBD1,TRBJ2-7,NA
CASSLDALTTGELFF,TGTGCCAGCAGCTTAGACGCCCTTACTACCGGGGAGCTGTTTTTT,TRBV7-2,NA,TRBJ2-2,NA
CASSPNRGEQYF,TGTGCCAGCAGTCCGAACAGGGGTGAGCAGTACTTC,TRBV27,TRBD1,TRBJ2-7,NA
CASSYSIARVNEQFF,TGTGCCAGCAGTTACTCGATCGCCAGGGTCAATGAGCAGTTCTTC,TRBV6-5,NA,TRBJ2-1,NA
CASSPRMEGSYEQYF,TGTGCCAGCAGCCCCCGTATGGAGGGCTCCTACGAGCAGTACTTC,TRBV9,NA,TRBJ2-7,NA
CASSLRYANRDFNYGYTF,TGTGCCAGCAGTTTACGCTACGCTAACAGGGATTTTAACTATGGCTACACCTTC,TRBV28,NA,TRBJ1-2,NA
CASRGQGFFTGELFF,TGTGCCAGCCGGGGACAGGGGTTTTTCACCGGGGAGCTGTTTTTT,TRBV6-5,TRBD1,TRBJ2-2,NA
CASSLSSGVEAFF,TGCGCCAGCAGCTTGTCTTCCGGTGTTGAAGCTTTCTTT,TRBV5-1,NA,TRBJ1-1,once
CASSLYPGLGYTF,TGTGCCAGCAGTTTATACCCGGGATTAGGCTACACCTTC,TRBV27,NA,TRBJ1-2,NA
CACSGTGYSGANVLTF,TGTGCCTGCTCCGGGACAGGATACTCTGGGGCCAACGTCCTGACTTTC,TRBV30,TRBD1,TRBJ2-6,NA
CASSQDGASGGQETQYF,TGTGCCAGCAGCCAAGATGGGGCTAGCGGGGGGCAAGAGACCCAGTACTTC,TRBV4-2,TRBD2,TRBJ2-5,NA